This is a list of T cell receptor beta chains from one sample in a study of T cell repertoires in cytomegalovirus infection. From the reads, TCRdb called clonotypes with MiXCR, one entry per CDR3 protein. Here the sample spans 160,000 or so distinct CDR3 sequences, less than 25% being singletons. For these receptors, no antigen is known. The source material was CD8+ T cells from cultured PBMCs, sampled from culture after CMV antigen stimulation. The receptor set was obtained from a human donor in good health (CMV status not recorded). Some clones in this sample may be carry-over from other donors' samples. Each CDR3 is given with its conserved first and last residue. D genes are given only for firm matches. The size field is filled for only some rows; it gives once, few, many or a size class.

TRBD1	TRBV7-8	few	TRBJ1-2	CASSLSTGEIYYGYTF	TGTGCCAGCAGCTTATCGACAGGGGAAATATACTATGGCTACACCTTC
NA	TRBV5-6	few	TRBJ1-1	CASSSGPTRAFF	TGTGCCAGCAGCTCTGGGCCGACCCGGGCTTTCTTT
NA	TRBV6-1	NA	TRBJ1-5	CASSEGAEGILNQPQHF	TGTGCCAGCAGTGAAGGGGCAGAGGGGATACTTAATCAGCCCCAGCATTTT
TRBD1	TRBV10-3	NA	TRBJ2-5	CAISASNRGQETQYF	TGTGCCATCAGTGCTTCCAACAGGGGACAAGAGACCCAGTACTTC
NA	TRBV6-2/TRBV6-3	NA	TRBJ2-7	CASSYARGRDEQYF	TGTGCCAGCAGTTATGCACGGGGCAGGGACGAGCAGTACTTC
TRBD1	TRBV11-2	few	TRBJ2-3	CASSLTGGRLDTQYF	TGTGCCAGCAGCTTGACAGGGGGAAGACTTGATACGCAGTATTTT
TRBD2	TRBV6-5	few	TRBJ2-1	CASSYPKSGGAINEQFF	TGTGCCAGCAGTTACCCGAAGAGCGGGGGGGCGATCAATGAGCAGTTCTTC
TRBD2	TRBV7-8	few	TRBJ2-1	CASSQRLAVSSYNEQFF	TGTGCCAGCAGCCAGCGACTAGCGGTTAGCTCCTACAATGAGCAGTTCTTC
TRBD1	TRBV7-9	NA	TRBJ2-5	CASSLRGQNQETQYF	TGTGCCAGCAGCTTACGGGGACAGAACCAAGAGACCCAGTACTTC
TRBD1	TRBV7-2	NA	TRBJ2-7	CASSLDATGNPYEQYF	TGTGCCAGCAGCTTAGACGCGACAGGGAACCCCTACGAGCAGTACTTC
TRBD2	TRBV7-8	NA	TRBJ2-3	CASSFPSDSGGASTDTQYF	TGTGCCAGCAGCTTCCCCTCAGACAGCGGGGGGGCCAGCACAGATACGCAGTATTTT
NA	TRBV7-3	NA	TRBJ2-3	CASGLSGTQYF	TGTGCCAGCGGCCTTTCCGGGACGCAGTATTTT
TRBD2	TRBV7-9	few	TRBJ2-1	CASSLGFGTRYNEQFF	TGTGCCAGCAGCTTAGGGTTCGGGACTAGGTACAATGAGCAGTTCTTC
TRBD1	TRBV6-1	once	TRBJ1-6	CASSTGTGDAHNSPLHF	TGTGCCAGCAGTACGGGGACAGGGGATGCCCATAATTCACCCCTCCACTTT
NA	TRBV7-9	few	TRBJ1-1	CASSSRSGRKIEAFF	TGTGCCAGCAGCTCACGATCGGGACGTAAGATTGAAGCTTTCTTT
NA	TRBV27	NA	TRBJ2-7	CASSLGHLYEQYF	TGTGCCAGCAGTTTAGGCCACCTTTACGAGCAGTACTTC